This TCR beta chain was obtained from a study of early T cells in non-severe SARS-CoV-2 infection. Study conclusions and caveats: VDJdb matching, biased toward anti-spike CD8 responses, missed private and CD4 specificities.

Trimming removed 4 bases from V and 0 bases from J, with 1 base in between. This CDR3 is 12 amino acids long. This clonotype was counted many times. Antigen unknown. Molecules of cDNA were individually given unique molecular identifiers that were attached to them. TCRdb reprocessed the 5' RACE reads via MiXCR and lists one record per CDR3 protein. The sample shows 35,000 to 55,000 distinct CDR3 sequences, about 6% of them seen only once. The source was whole blood, collected at baseline. The TCR originated in an adult who was a healthcare worker with PCR-confirmed SARS-CoV-2 infection or an uninfected control (not recorded which). This rearrangement joins TRBV23-1 to TRBJ1-5; D not resolved. TRBV23-1 belongs to the ORF category, with a function that is uncertain. The CDR3 region has the DNA TGCGCCAGCAGTCCTAGCAATCAGCCCCAGCATTTT. As protein: CASSPSNQPQHF.